Included here is one TCR beta chain sequence, with context. Its cognate antigen is unknown. The unsorted samples took approximately 98 million PBMCs to get genomic DNA. This entry belongs to a study of shared clonotypes between healthy human individuals. The CDR3 contains 15 residues. Germline V gene lookup returns CDR1 SGHAT and CDR2 FQNNGV. J lost 4 bases, V lost 6 bases, and 10 bases had no gene match. Study conclusions and caveats: Blood alone was sampled, and tissue repertoires likely differ. Genetic and exposure-history diversity was limited by the small donor number. It was anticipated that sequencing depth would influence how many clonotypes donors shared.

Sequencing used immunoSEQ multiplex PCR; TCRdb keeps in-frame clones, though not all of them. Among around 430,000 clones, more than 75% were seen once, and the ten largest hold over 10%. This clonotype was obtained from a woman in her thirties or forties in good health. Some clones in this sample may be carry-over from other donors' samples. The chain carries TRBV11-2 and TRBJ2-7, with 9 bases identical to TRBD1. Sequenced sample: PBMCs. The CDR3 DNA is TGTGCCAGCAGACGAGCCGGGACAGGGAGTTACGAGCAGTACTTC. Translated: CASRRAGTGSYEQYF.